The 16 T cell receptor beta chains below were found in one sample sequenced in a study of beta chain features in type 1 diabetes. All of the isolated RNA was reverse transcribed, so expressed TCRB transcripts were sequenced. Here immunoSEQ multiplex PCR was the method, and the copy in TCRdb shows in-frame clones only, minus some. The sample shows about 370,000 clones, around 9.6% of them seen only once. Study-wide results and caveats: Shortening of TCRB CDR3s, moderate but significant, appeared in all four CD4+ subsets of Type 1 diabetes patients.

What these receptors recognize is not known. The sequencing sample was made of central memory CD4+ T cells from blood. These TCRs come from a young man with type 1 diabetes.

The V call is TRBV19, the J call TRBJ1-2, with TRBD1 as a possible D gene (5 bases). Germline V lookup: CDR1 LNHDA, CDR2 SQIVND (reference sequence). V lost 5 bases and J 9 bases, leaving 19 bases between the germline ends. The CDR3 runs to 14 residues. The CDR3 sequence: CASSSGTAKLSYTF. CDR3 nucleotides: TGTGCCAGTAGTTCCGGGACGGCTAAGTTGAGCTACACCTTC.

The rearrangement links TRBV11-3 to TRBJ2-3; 9 bases map to TRBD2. The V gene end was trimmed by 3 bases and the J gene end by 4 bases; junction bases not matched to a gene: 5. Looked up from germline, CDR1 is SGHNT and CDR2 is YENEEA. The CDR3 is 15 residues long. The DNA of the CDR3 is TGTGCCAGCAGCTTTGGCGGGAGGGCGGCAGATACGCAGTATTTT. It specifies CASSFGGRAADTQYF. Supplemented by reference TRBV11-3 and TRBJ2-3, the full variable domain reads EAGVVQSPRYKIIEKKQPVAFWCNPISGHNTLYWYLQNLGQGPELLIRYENEEAVDDSQLPKDRFSAERLKGVDSTLKIQPAELGDSAVYLCASSFGGRAADTQYFGPGTRLTVL.

The chain carries TRBV9 and TRBJ2-1, with 8 positions matching TRBD1. From germline, CDR1 is SGDLS and CDR2 YYNGEE. The CDR3 has 14 residues. The J segment lost 5 bases and the V segment lost 2 bases, leaving 3 bases of the junction unmatched. The chain's CDR3 is CASSVLQGDNEQFF. As DNA, the CDR3 is TGTGCCAGCAGCGTTCTACAGGGGGACAATGAGCAGTTCTTC.

The V call is TRBV27, the J call TRBJ2-3; a weak D match, TRBD2 (5 bases). The V gene lost 2 bases and the J gene lost 5 bases, with 11 bases spanning the gap. The CDR3 covers 14 residues. The germline CDR1 and CDR2 sequences are MNHEY and SMNVEV (reference sequence). The CDR3 reads CASSLKSGRDTQYF. In DNA, the CDR3 is TGTGCCAGCAGTTTAAAGTCGGGGAGAGATACGCAGTATTTT.

The chain has TRBV18 and TRBJ2-5; D might be TRBD1 (5 bases). Germline loops: CDR1 KGHSH, CDR2 LQKENI. V was trimmed by 1 base and J by 0 bases, leaving 6 bases between them. The CDR3 is made up of 14 amino acids. The CDR3: CASSPQTDQETQYF. CDR3 DNA sequence: TGTGCCAGCTCACCACAGACAGACCAAGAGACCCAGTACTTC.

This clone appeared a few times. The rearrangement links TRBV6-6 to TRBJ1-1, with a weak D call TRBD1 (5 bases). The V end was cut by 5 bases, the J end by 4 bases, with 14 bases between. CDR3 size: 14 residues. Germline V gene data show CDR1 as MNHNY and CDR2 as SVGAGI (reference sequence). The CDR3: CASSVRAGGTEAFF. The CDR3 DNA reads TGTGCCAGCAGTGTTCGGGCGGGGGGCACTGAAGCTTTCTTT.

This clone has just a few counts. V gene TRBV5-6 combines with J gene TRBJ1-4; 8 positions agree with TRBD1. This CDR3 region has 15 residues. From germline, CDR1 is SGHDT and CDR2 YYEEEE. V lost 2 bases, J lost 4 bases, and 4 bases stayed unmatched. CDR3 bases: TGTGCCAGCAGCTTTACAGGGGGGGATAATGAAAAACTGTTTTTT. It codes for CASSFTGGDNEKLFF.

The rearrangement links TRBV7-9 to TRBJ2-2; D is unresolved. Trimming removed 4 bases from V and 3 bases from J, with 12 bases in between. Germline CDR1 and CDR2: SEHNR and FQNEAQ (reference sequence). CDR3 length: 15 residues. Here the CDR3 reads CASSSTALYTGELFF. In DNA form, the CDR3 reads TGTGCCAGCAGCTCTACAGCTTTGTACACCGGGGAGCTGTTTTTT.

This clone was counted at least ten times. The V call is TRBV6-1, the J call TRBJ2-5; D remains ambiguous. The CDR3 loop spans 13 amino acids. V was trimmed by 1 base and J by 7 bases, leaving 10 bases between them. CDR1 and CDR2 from the germline V gene are MNHNS and SASEGT. The CDR3 loop reads CASSEGAGWTQYF. In nucleotides, the CDR3 is TGTGCCAGCAGTGAAGGCGCTGGATGGACCCAGTACTTC.

There are a few counts of this clone. The rearrangement links TRBV11-2 to TRBJ2-7, with TRBD2 matching over 8 bases. This CDR3 contains 14 residues. J was trimmed by 4 bases and V by 2 bases; bases with no gene match: 4. Germline V CDR1 and CDR2: SGHAT, FQNNGV. The CDR3 nucleotides are TGTGCCAGCAGCTTACAGCGGGGGTCATACGAGCAGTACTTC. Its translation is CASSLQRGSYEQYF.

This clone has a handful of counts. This rearrangement joins TRBV9 to TRBJ1-2; no clear D gene. The V end lost 0 bases, the J end lost 7 bases, and 7 bases lay between the germline ends. This CDR3 is built from 12 residues. The V gene's germline CDR1 is SGDLS and CDR2 YYNGEE. In DNA form, the CDR3 reads TGTGCCAGCAGCGTAGCTGGATTTGGCTACACCTTC. Translation: CASSVAGFGYTF.

The J gene is TRBJ2-3, the V gene TRBV5-5, with 7 bases fitting TRBD1. J was trimmed by 7 bases and V by 4 bases; bases with no gene match: 12. The CDR3 is 15 amino acids. From germline, CDR1 is SGHKS and CDR2 YYEKEE (reference sequence). The CDR3 protein is CASSQWTGSSYTQYF. The CDR3 nucleotides read TGTGCCAGCAGCCAATGGACAGGTTCAAGTTATACGCAGTATTTT.

J is TRBJ2-3 and V is TRBV11-2, with a possible D match to TRBD1 (5 bases). CDR1 is SGHAT, CDR2 FQNNGV, per germline. Between the trimmed V and J ends, which lost 8 bases and 4 bases, there was a span of 10 bases. The CDR3 consists of 12 residues. The CDR3, as DNA: TGTGCCAGCGGGGCAATCGCAGATACGCAGTATTTT. Its translation is CASGAIADTQYF.

This clone has a handful of counts. CDR3 nucleotides: TGTGCCAGCAGCCGAAGAGTAAGCGGCTCTGGGGCCAACGTCCTGACTTTC. This gives the protein CASSRRVSGSGANVLTF. This sequence joins TRBV2 and TRBJ2-6, with D perhaps matching TRBD2 (5 bases). This CDR3 region has 17 residues. V was pared by 6 bases and J by 0 bases, with 15 bases between. Germline values: CDR1 SNHLY, CDR2 FYNNEI. Variable domain in full (rest from reference TRBV2 and TRBJ2-6): EPEVTQTPSHQVTQMGQEVILRCVPISNHLYFYWYRQILGQKVEFLVSFYNNEISEKSEIFDDQFSVERPDGSNFTLKIRSTKLEDSAMYFCASSRRVSGSGANVLTFGAGSRLTVL.

The chain employs TRBV7-3 and TRBJ2-3; 16 bases are a match to TRBD2. There are 16 residues in the CDR3. Trimming cost V 5 bases and J 6 bases; bases outside gene matches: 5. Germline V gene lookup returns CDR1 SGHTA and CDR2 FQGTGA. As DNA, the CDR3 is TGTGCCAGCAGCCCGGGACTAGCGGGAGGGGGTGATACGCAGTATTTT. This encodes CASSPGLAGGGDTQYF.

The chain recombines TRBV2 with TRBJ2-2; maybe TRBD2 (6 bases). From germline, CDR1 is SNHLY and CDR2 FYNNEI. The CDR3 totals 13 residues. The V end lost 2 bases, the J end lost 14 bases, and 15 bases lay between the germline ends. The CDR3: CASSEWVSGGLFF. The CDR3 DNA reads as TGTGCCAGCAGTGAATGGGTCTCCGGGGGACTGTTTTTT.